These 25 T cell receptor beta chains originate from one sample sequenced in a study of CD8+CD57+ T cells in acquired aplastic anemia. TCR beta VDJ and CDR3 were profiled, and genomic DNA was the template. TCRdb reprocessed the reads with MiXCR, giving one entry per CDR3 protein. The sample shows fewer than 250,000 distinct CDR3 sequences, roughly half of them seen only once. Sequenced patients had shown CD8+CD57+ cell expansion by flow cytometry. The sequencing input was sorted CD4+, CD8+, or CD8+CD57+ T cells (not recorded which) from PBMCs. The receptors stem from a human donor with aplastic anemia.

The chain is built from TRBV24-1 and TRBJ2-2; D unresolved. The CDR3 covers 15 residues. Trimming took off 5 bases at V and 1 base at J, with 10 bases between the two ends. The V gene's germline CDR1 is KGHDR and CDR2 SFDVKD. The CDR3, as DNA: TGTGCCACCAGTGGGAATAGCAAGAACACCGGGGAGCTGTTTTTT. Translating gives CATSGNSKNTGELFF.

Worth noting for this clonotype: The CDR3 carries no conserved terminal phenylalanine or tryptophan, so it likely arises from a read error. The CDR3: CSVEVPIWTSGGGWFFCEQFL. The CDR3 DNA reads as TGCAGCGTTGAAGTACCGATTTGGACTAGCGGGGGGGGGTGGTTTTTCTGTGAGCAGTTCCTC. The rearrangement joins TRBV29-1 to TRBJ2-1; 15 bases match TRBD2. Germline-derived CDR1 and CDR2 are SQVTM and ANQGSEA. CDR3 size: 21 residues. The junction had 22 bases not matched to a gene; V was cut back by 1 base and J by 9 bases.

The chain uses TRBV5-1 and TRBJ2-1; TRBD2 might be the D (6 bases). The CDR3 is made up of 14 amino acids. Germline CDR1 is SGHRS and CDR2 is YFSETQ. Trimming took off 4 bases at V and 9 bases at J, with 17 bases between the two ends. The CDR3 loop is CASSQVASGFEQFF. CDR3 nucleotide sequence: TGCGCCAGCAGCCAAGTGGCAAGCGGGTTTGAGCAGTTCTTC.

The rearrangement uses TRBV24-1 and TRBJ2-5, with TRBD2 matching over 12 bases. The ends lost 9 bases at V and 5 bases at J; junction bases unmatched: 6. This CDR3 has 14 residues. Germline V gene lookup returns CDR1 KGHDR and CDR2 SFDVKD. The chain's CDR3 is CATLTSGGLETQYF. CDR3 sequence (DNA): TGTGCCACCCTTACTAGCGGGGGGTTGGAGACCCAGTACTTC.

This clonotype was found a few times. The V and J genes are TRBV12-3 or TRBV12-4 and TRBJ1-2; no clear D gene. V dropped 5 bases and J dropped 8 bases, with 15 bases sitting between them. This CDR3 has 13 amino acids. In DNA, the CDR3 is TGTGCCAGCAGTCACCCCCGGAGTCGGGGCTACACCTTC. Its protein is CASSHPRSRGYTF.

This clonotype appeared many times. The CDR3 sequence: CASSTLWGRVGKEKLFF. For the CDR3, the DNA is TGTGCCAGCAGCACCCTTTGGGGAAGAGTGGGCAAGGAAAAACTGTTTTTT. The rearrangement links TRBV7-9 to TRBJ1-4, with unresolved D. Germline values: CDR1 SEHNR, CDR2 FQNEAQ (reference sequence). The CDR3 covers 17 residues. Trimming cost V 5 bases and J 8 bases, with 24 bases left between them.

The chain couples TRBV2 to TRBJ2-7, with D possibly TRBD2 on 5 matching bases. V dropped 3 bases and J dropped 2 bases, with 17 bases sitting between them. The CDR3 contains 16 residues. CDR1 is SNHLY and CDR2 is FYNNEI in the germline V gene. The CDR3 nucleotides are TGTGCCAGCAGTGATGATGTGGGAGAAGTCCCCTACGAGCAGTACTTC. Translation: CASSDDVGEVPYEQYF.

A few counts support this clonotype. The V call is TRBV29-1, the J call TRBJ2-5; 9 bases match TRBD1. CDR3 length equals 13 residues. V was pared by 6 bases and J by 5 bases, with 7 bases of the junction left unmatched. Germline CDR1 is SQVTM and CDR2 is ANQGSEA. DNA for the CDR3: TGCAGCGTACGGGACAGGGAATGGGAGACCCAGTACTTC. This translates into CSVRDREWETQYF. The full variable domain, in which reference TRBV29-1 and TRBJ2-5 provide the parts outside the CDR3, is SAVISQKPSRDICQRGTSLTIQCQVDSQVTMMFWYRQQPGQSLTLIATANQGSEATYESGFVIDKFPISRPNLTFSTLTVSNMSPEDSSIYLCSVRDREWETQYFGPGTRLLVL.

The V call is TRBV25-1, the J call TRBJ2-7, with D possibly TRBD1 on 5 matching bases. This CDR3 contains 12 residues. V shed 3 bases and J shed 5 bases, with 8 bases lying between them. The germline V gene encodes CDR1 MGHDK and CDR2 SYGVNS. CDR3 in amino acids: CASSDRVNEQYF. The CDR3 nucleotides read TGTGCCAGCAGTGACAGGGTCAACGAGCAGTACTTC.

This clonotype was observed at least ten times. The rearrangement links TRBV4-1 to TRBJ2-3; 12 bases map to TRBD2. Germline loops: CDR1 MGHRA, CDR2 YSYEKL. The CDR3 has 16 amino acids. Losses at the gene ends were 4 bases for V and 3 bases for J; bases not matched to a gene: 5. This CDR3 is CASSLTTSGGTDTQYF. Written as DNA, the CDR3 is TGCGCCAGCAGCCTTACGACTAGCGGGGGAACAGATACGCAGTATTTT.

V is TRBV5-6 and J is TRBJ2-7; 16 bases match TRBD2. CDR1 is SGHDT and CDR2 is YYEEEE in the germline V gene. CDR3 size: 17 residues. The ends lost 4 bases at V and 4 bases at J; junction bases unmatched: 8. This CDR3 reads CASSGGTSGRERYEQYF. CDR3 nucleotide sequence: TGTGCCAGCAGCGGGGGGACTAGCGGGAGGGAGAGGTACGAGCAGTACTTC.

In this sample, this clonotype turned up once. V gene TRBV25-1 combines with J gene TRBJ2-7, with 9 nucleotides matching TRBD2. V was clipped by 6 bases and J by 2 bases; unmatched bases: 8. The CDR3 extends over 15 amino acids. The germline V gene encodes CDR1 MGHDK and CDR2 SYGVNS. Here the CDR3 DNA reads TGTGCCAGCAGCCCTGCCGGGACTAGCACCTACGAGCAGTACTTC. It codes for CASSPAGTSTYEQYF.

The V and J genes are TRBV7-9 and TRBJ1-5, with 8 nucleotides matching TRBD1. The germline CDR1 and CDR2 sequences are SEHNR and FQNEAQ (reference sequence). This CDR3 contains 21 residues. J was trimmed by 4 bases and V by 1 base; bases with no gene match: 21. CDR3 DNA sequence: TGTGCCAGCAGCTTAGGAGCTTATGCGAACAGGGGGAGAGCCAGTAATCAGCCCCAGCATTTT. Amino acid sequence: CASSLGAYANRGRASNQPQHF.

The chain joins TRBV25-1 to TRBJ1-6; D is ambiguous. The CDR3 is made up of 15 amino acids. V lost 1 base and J lost 7, with 11 bases in between. Germline loops: CDR1 MGHDK, CDR2 SYGVNS. CDR3 nucleotides: TGTGCCAGCAGTGAATCGGTAACAGCCAATTCACCCCTCCACTTT. Protein sequence: CASSESVTANSPLHF.

This clonotype showed up many times. The chain employs TRBV28 and TRBJ2-7; 11 nucleotides match TRBD2. The CDR3 sequence is 16 residues long. The ends lost 3 bases at V and 5 bases at J; junction bases unmatched: 9. Germline V gene sequence: CDR1 MDHEN, CDR2 SYDVKM. This CDR3 reads CASSFLTSGKGNEQYF. The CDR3 DNA reads as TGTGCCAGCAGTTTCTTGACTAGCGGGAAAGGTAACGAGCAGTACTTC.

This clonotype was seen many times. The rearrangement joins TRBV24-1 to TRBJ2-7; D unclear. Trimming stripped 0 bases from V and 4 bases from J, with 12 bases between. This CDR3 is built from 15 residues. The germline CDR1 and CDR2 sequences are KGHDR and SFDVKD. CDR3 sequence reads: CATSDLFHRFYEQYF. For the CDR3, the DNA is TGTGCCACCAGTGATTTGTTTCACAGATTTTACGAGCAGTACTTC.

Ten or more counts support this clonotype. The chain recombines TRBV12-3 or TRBV12-4 with TRBJ2-3, with D possibly called TRBD1 or TRBD2 (5 bases each). CDR3 size: 14 residues. The V end lost 8 bases, the J end lost 2 bases, and 14 bases lay between the germline ends. The CDR3 is CASGTGMHTDTQYF. The CDR3, as DNA: TGTGCCAGCGGGACCGGGATGCACACAGATACGCAGTATTTT.

This clonotype was picked up many times. This chain uses TRBV6-5 with TRBJ2-7; D uncertain. CDR1 is MNHEY, CDR2 SVGAGI, per germline. The CDR3 runs to 13 residues. Trimming pared 5 bases from V and 6 bases from J, leaving 14 bases between. The CDR3 region has the DNA TGTGCCAGCAGTACGGGCCATCTAGGCGAGCAGTACTTC. Encoded protein: CASSTGHLGEQYF.

This clonotype was seen a handful of times. This sequence joins TRBV2 and TRBJ2-5; 8 bases are shared with TRBD2. The CDR3 has 15 amino acids. Germline V CDR1 and CDR2: SNHLY, FYNNEI. With 3 bases clipped from V and 5 bases from J, the junction kept 8 bases outside the gene matches. The CDR3, as DNA: TGTGCCAGCAGTGATGTTGGCGGGGGGAGGGAGACCCAGTACTTC. It codes for CASSDVGGGRETQYF.

This clonotype has a count of ten or more. CDR3 region: CASSESVKDSYEQYF. CDR3 DNA sequence: TGTGCCAGCAGTGAATCGGTGAAGGACTCCTACGAGCAGTACTTC. The chain combines TRBV25-1 with TRBJ2-7, with unresolved D. V shed 1 base and J shed 0 bases, with 10 bases lying between them. The CDR3 spans 15 residues. Looked up from germline, CDR1 is MGHDK and CDR2 is SYGVNS.

The chain has TRBV15 and TRBJ2-1, with 9 bases aligning to TRBD2. Germline V gives CDR1 LNHNV, CDR2 YYDKDF (reference sequence). The V and J ends lost 6 bases and 11 bases, in that order; junction bases with no gene match: 11. The CDR3 sequence is 14 residues long. CDR3 amino acids: CATRGTSRGTQQFF. As DNA, the CDR3 is TGTGCCACCAGAGGGACTAGCAGGGGGACGCAGCAGTTCTTC.

CDR3 DNA: TGTGCCTGGAGCGGAGGCTCCGCCACCTACGAGCAGTACTTC. It yields the protein CAWSGGSATYEQYF. This rearrangement joins TRBV30 to TRBJ2-7, with a possible D match to TRBD2 (5 bases). The CDR3 length is 14 residues. Germline V CDR1 and CDR2: GTSNPN, SVGIG (reference sequence). The ends were cut back, 3 bases at V and 2 bases at J, with 14 bases in the middle.

This rearrangement joins TRBV6-2 or TRBV6-3 to TRBJ2-7, with TRBD2 identical over 11 bases. Trimming removed 6 bases from V and 2 bases from J; junction bases left unmatched: 3. The CDR3 sequence is 14 residues long. Germline CDR1 MNHEY, CDR2 SVGEGT. The CDR3 reads CASRGTSGTYEQYF. CDR3 coding DNA: TGTGCCAGCAGGGGGACTAGCGGTACCTACGAGCAGTACTTC.

Regarding this clonotype: This sequence may be a read error, since a much larger clone differs from it by one base. The chain recombines TRBV7-9 with TRBJ2-6, with a weak D call TRBD1 (5 bases). Germline V gene sequence: CDR1 SEHNR, CDR2 FQNEAQ (reference sequence). This CDR3 is 17 amino acids long. DNA for the CDR3: TGTGCCAGCAGCTTAGAGAATAGTGGCTCTGGGGCCAGCGTCCTGACTTTC. Its protein product is CASSLENSGSGASVLTF.

This clonotype was seen many times. The chain recombines TRBV7-9 with TRBJ1-1; D remains ambiguous. Trimming took off 5 bases at V and 4 bases at J, with 11 bases between the two ends. Per the germline V gene, CDR1 is SEHNR and CDR2 is FQNEAQ (reference sequence). This CDR3 is 13 amino acids long. The CDR3 bases are TGTGCCAGCAGCCCGCGGAAGGGCACTGAAGCTTTCTTT. This codes for CASSPRKGTEAFF.